These 30 T cell receptor beta chains came from one sample sequenced in a study of T cell responses to AZD1222 COVID-19 vaccine. Produced via immunoSEQ multiplex PCR; TCRdb's table is partial and in-frame only. The data hold 140,000 to 150,000 clones, with 91% observed a single time. Sample: peripheral blood, taken on day 0 of AZD1222 vaccination. Receptors were obtained from an adult in good health.

As DNA, the CDR3 is TGTGCCAGCAGCCAACTTCCGGACGCTAGATACGAGCAGTACTTC. This translates into CASSQLPDARYEQYF. The rearrangement uses TRBV4-2 and TRBJ2-7; D is unclear. The CDR3 is 15 amino acids. Trimming cost V 2 bases and J 4 bases, with 15 bases left between them. CDR1 and CDR2 (germline): LGHNA, YNFKEQ.

The V and J genes are TRBV5-6 and TRBJ2-7; 8 positions match TRBD1. The V segment lost 4 bases and the J segment 0 bases; nucleotides outside the gene matches: 6. The CDR3 has 15 residues. From germline, CDR1 is SGHDT and CDR2 YYEEEE. The CDR3 sequence is CASSILDRDSYEQYF. The CDR3 DNA is TGTGCCAGCAGCATTCTGGACAGGGACTCCTACGAGCAGTACTTC.

The CDR3 nucleotides are TGTGCCAGCAGTCCGGACAGGGCGGGCTACGAGCAGTACTTC. It encodes CASSPDRAGYEQYF. The J gene is TRBJ2-7, the V gene TRBV6-5; 8 nucleotides line up with TRBD1. The V gene end was trimmed by 5 bases and the J gene end by 3 bases; junction bases not matched to a gene: 6. Germline CDR1 and CDR2: MNHEY and SVGAGI. This CDR3 is 14 amino acids long.

The chain employs TRBV6-5 and TRBJ2-2; TRBD2 matches at 11 bases. The CDR3 consists of 16 residues. The V and J ends lost 4 bases and 3 bases, in that order; junction bases with no gene match: 4. Germline assignment: CDR1 MNHEY and CDR2 SVGAGI. CDR3 DNA: TGTGCCAGCAGTTCTACGGGACTAGCGGACACCGGGGAGCTGTTTTTT. Protein sequence: CASSSTGLADTGELFF.

This sequence joins TRBV24-1 and TRBJ2-2, with 9 bases lining up with TRBD2. Looked up from germline, CDR1 is KGHDR and CDR2 is SFDVKD. J gave up 3 bases and V 5 bases, and 9 bases lay outside the gene matches. The CDR3 totals 17 residues. The CDR3: CATSGPGLAEDTGELFF. DNA for the CDR3: TGTGCCACCAGTGGCCCGGGACTAGCAGAAGACACCGGGGAGCTGTTTTTT.

This sequence joins TRBV19 and TRBJ2-1; 7 nucleotides align to TRBD1. Per the germline V gene, CDR1 is LNHDA and CDR2 is SQIVND (reference sequence). This CDR3 spans 16 amino acids. After removal of 4 bases from V and 0 bases from J, the junction contained 6 bases not matched to a gene. This CDR3 is CASSNPTGSSYNEQFF. CDR3 sequence (DNA): TGTGCCAGTAGTAACCCGACAGGGAGCTCCTACAATGAGCAGTTCTTC.

V is TRBV7-3 and J is TRBJ2-3, with D hard to call. V lost 1 base and J lost 0, with 5 bases in between. From germline, CDR1 is SGHTA and CDR2 FQGTGA. The CDR3 is 14 amino acids. The CDR3 region is CASSLSSSTDTQYF. As DNA, the CDR3 is TGTGCCAGCAGCTTAAGCTCGAGCACAGATACGCAGTATTTT.

The chain joins TRBV6-4 to TRBJ2-5, with D tentatively TRBD2 (6 bases). The CDR3 has 13 amino acids. The V and J ends lost 4 bases and 3 bases respectively, with 9 bases between them. CDR1 MRHNA and CDR2 SNTAGT come from the germline V gene. For the CDR3, the DNA is TGTGCCAGCAGTGCGGGGGAGGAAGAGACCCAGTACTTC. This encodes CASSAGEEETQYF.

As concerns this clone: This clone may be a read error of a much larger clone one base away. The sample carries other DNA sequences with the same CDR3. The chain combines TRBV7-9 with TRBJ1-5; the D is unclear. The V gene's germline CDR1 is SEHNR and CDR2 FQNEAQ (reference sequence). V lost 1 base, J lost 4 bases, and 2 bases lay in between. The CDR3 spans 12 residues. As DNA, the CDR3 is TGTGCCAGCAGCTTAGATAATCAGCCCCAGCATTTT. Its protein is CASSLDNQPQHF.

The rearrangement joins TRBV29-1 to TRBJ2-2; D is uncertain. The ends were cut back, 5 bases at V and 5 bases at J, with 6 bases in the middle. From germline, CDR1 is SQVTM and CDR2 ANQGSEA. The CDR3 is 11 amino acids. The CDR3 protein is CSVQVTGELFF. CDR3 nucleotides: TGCAGCGTTCAAGTTACCGGGGAGCTGTTTTTT.

The rearrangement joins TRBV5-1 to TRBJ2-2, with D maybe TRBD1 (6 bases). Germline V gene lookup returns CDR1 SGHRS and CDR2 YFSETQ. Trimming removed 4 bases at V and 3 bases at J, with 7 bases between. CDR3 length: 13 residues. The chain's CDR3 is CASSGQHTGELFF. CDR3 in DNA: TGCGCCAGCAGCGGACAGCACACCGGGGAGCTGTTTTTT.

This rearrangement joins TRBV5-6 to TRBJ2-3, with 7 bases identical to TRBD2. CDR1 SGHDT and CDR2 YYEEEE come from the germline V gene. There are 15 residues in the CDR3. V lost 4 bases and J lost 1; bases outside the gene matches: 6. The CDR3 sequence is CASSNGLAGTDTQYF. The CDR3 region has the DNA TGTGCCAGCAGCAACGGCCTAGCGGGCACAGATACGCAGTATTTT.

J is TRBJ1-2 and V is TRBV10-3, with 8 bases fitting TRBD1. Germline CDR1 ENHRY, CDR2 SYGVKD. The CDR3 runs 13 residues. The V gene end was trimmed by 8 bases and the J gene end by 6 bases; junction bases not matched to a gene: 8. Written as DNA, the CDR3 is TGTGCCATCTCCGGACAGGGTCAGGATGGCTACACCTTC. As protein: CAISGQGQDGYTF.

This rearrangement joins TRBV27 to TRBJ2-2, with D hard to call. The CDR3 is 13 residues long. Germline CDR1 MNHEY, CDR2 SMNVEV (reference sequence). Trimming shortened V by 3 bases and J by 7 bases, and 9 bases separated the two germline ends. The CDR3 nucleotides read TGTGCCAGCAGTTTCTATAGCAGCGGGGAGCTGTTTTTT. As protein: CASSFYSSGELFF.

With respect to this clone: The sample has other DNA sequences that encode this CDR3 too. CDR3: CASSDSPGGTDTQYF. The CDR3 DNA follows: TGTGCCAGCAGTGACTCGCCGGGGGGGACAGATACGCAGTATTTT. This sequence joins TRBV6-4 and TRBJ2-3, with 8 positions matching TRBD2. Germline values: CDR1 MRHNA, CDR2 SNTAGT. Unmatched junction bases numbered 2, after V lost 0 bases and J lost 3 bases. The CDR3 has 15 residues.

This clone was found a few times. CDR3 DNA: TGTGCCAGCAGAAACAGCGGGCCCTCCTACGAGCAGTACTTC. Translating gives CASRNSGPSYEQYF. The chain uses TRBV28 and TRBJ2-7; D perhaps matches TRBD2 (6 bases). The V end lost 6 bases, the J end lost 0 bases, and 12 bases lay between the germline ends. The CDR3 contains 14 residues. The germline CDR1 and CDR2 sequences are MDHEN and SYDVKM.

V usage is TRBV14 and J usage is TRBJ1-5; D may be TRBD1 (6 bases). The V gene's germline CDR1 is SGHDN and CDR2 FVKESK. This CDR3 region has 23 residues. The V gene lost 4 bases and the J gene lost 7 bases, with 41 bases spanning the gap. In nucleotides, the CDR3 is TGTGCCAGCAGCCTCTACGAGGAAGGCCCAATCGGATCCCGGTGGGGGGGCCCCCAGCCCCAGCATTTT. Its translation: CASSLYEEGPIGSRWGGPQPQHF.

The V call is TRBV27, the J call TRBJ1-2; 8 nucleotides line up with TRBD1. This CDR3 has 15 residues. The J segment lost 4 bases and the V segment lost 4 bases, leaving 8 bases of the junction unmatched. From germline, CDR1 is MNHEY and CDR2 SMNVEV (reference sequence). CDR3 bases: TGTGCCAGCAGTTCCCCTTACAGGGGGAGCTATGGCTACACCTTC. Translation: CASSSPYRGSYGYTF.

This chain joins TRBV7-6 and TRBJ1-2; D call uncertain. Germline V gene sequence: CDR1 SGHVS, CDR2 FNYEAQ. V was cut by 1 base and J by 3 bases, with 9 bases left in between. CDR3 length equals 14 residues. CDR3 loop: CASSLEEGHYGYTF. The CDR3 region has the DNA TGTGCCAGCAGCTTAGAAGAGGGCCACTATGGCTACACCTTC.

The J gene is TRBJ2-1, the V gene TRBV11-2; unclear D gene. The CDR3 runs to 13 residues. CDR1 is SGHAT and CDR2 is FQNNGV in the germline V gene. The V end was cut by 2 bases, the J end by 7 bases, with 9 bases between. CDR3 coding DNA: TGTGCCAGCAGCTTATTTCCGGGTAATGAGCAGTTCTTC. Translating it yields CASSLFPGNEQFF.

This clone was counted a single time. This chain joins TRBV5-4 and TRBJ2-7; the D gene is possibly TRBD2 (7 bases). The CDR3 consists of 15 residues. V lost 2 bases, J lost 0 bases, and 12 bases lay in between. Germline CDR1 reads SGHNT; CDR2 reads YYREEE (reference sequence). The CDR3 DNA sequence: TGTGCCAGCAGCTTAAGGGCGGGGGCCTCCTACGAGCAGTACTTC. Its protein product is CASSLRAGASYEQYF.

The chain employs TRBV20-1 and TRBJ1-4, with unresolved D. The CDR3 contains 11 residues. Trimming left V 1 base short and J 14 bases short, with 11 bases between. Germline CDR1 is DFQATT and CDR2 is SNEGSKA (reference sequence). CDR3 loop: CSARVEGFLFF. DNA for the CDR3: TGCAGTGCTAGAGTGGAGGGTTTTCTGTTTTTT.

The rearrangement uses TRBV6-5 and TRBJ1-5; D is undetermined. The length of the CDR3 is 15 residues. Germline V gene lookup returns CDR1 MNHEY and CDR2 SVGAGI. The V gene lost 2 bases and the J gene lost 7 bases, with 15 bases spanning the gap. The CDR3 DNA follows: TGTGCCAGCAGTTACGGCGGCGGCTTCGGCCAGCCCCAGCATTTT. Translated: CASSYGGGFGQPQHF.

The rearrangement uses TRBV6-5 and TRBJ1-1; 7 positions agree with TRBD1. The CDR3 runs 11 residues. The germline V gene has CDR1 MNHEY and CDR2 SVGAGI. The trim removed 7 bases at V and 7 bases at J, leaving 3 bases unmatched. The CDR3 spells CASIRGLEAFF. In DNA form, the CDR3 reads TGTGCCAGCATTAGGGGGCTTGAAGCTTTCTTT.

The chain joins TRBV7-2 to TRBJ2-7; D is tentatively TRBD1 or TRBD2 (5 bases each). The CDR3 consists of 15 residues. Germline V CDR1 and CDR2: SGHTA, FQGNSA. The V and J ends lost 2 bases and 0 bases respectively, with 11 bases between them. The CDR3 DNA reads TGTGCCAGCAGCTTAAACGGGGCTAGCTCCTACGAGCAGTACTTC. Protein sequence: CASSLNGASSYEQYF.

This clone was counted once. CDR3 loop: CASKREGTGELFF. CDR3 DNA sequence: TGCGCCAGCAAGCGGGAGGGCACCGGGGAGCTGTTTTTT. The chain couples TRBV5-1 to TRBJ2-2, with TRBD2 identical over 10 bases. Germline lookup yields CDR1 SGHRS and CDR2 YFSETQ. The CDR3 extends over 13 amino acids. V dropped 6 bases and J dropped 4; count of bases not matched to a gene: 0.

The J gene is TRBJ2-1, the V gene TRBV27, with D perhaps TRBD2 (6 bases). The CDR3 totals 15 residues. The V gene's germline CDR1 is MNHEY and CDR2 SMNVEV (reference sequence). Trimming removed 3 bases at V and 2 bases at J, with 11 bases between. The CDR3 DNA reads as TGTGCCAGCAGTTTTGGGCGGGGAGCCTACAATGAGCAGTTCTTC. It codes for CASSFGRGAYNEQFF.

The chain recombines TRBV5-4 with TRBJ1-2, with 8 bases matching TRBD1. Germline assignment: CDR1 SGHNT and CDR2 YYREEE (reference sequence). This CDR3 region has 14 residues. V shed 4 bases and J 3 bases; nucleotides not matched to a gene: 5. CDR3 protein: CASSKDRVDYGYTF. The CDR3, as DNA: TGTGCCAGCAGCAAGGACAGGGTAGACTATGGCTACACCTTC.

This chain links TRBV16 with TRBJ2-1, with D possibly being TRBD1 (5 bases). V dropped 1 base and J dropped 0 bases, with 10 bases sitting between them. Germline CDR1 and CDR2: KGHSY and FQNENV. The CDR3 extends over 16 amino acids. The CDR3 DNA reads TGTGCCAGCAGCCAATTGGGTACAGGCTCCTACAATGAGCAGTTCTTC. It translates to CASSQLGTGSYNEQFF.

The gene calls are TRBV5-5 and TRBJ2-7; TRBD1 matches at 10 bases. Trimming at V came to 2 bases and at J to 5 bases, leaving 10 bases not matched to a gene. The CDR3 runs to 16 residues. Germline lookup yields CDR1 SGHKS and CDR2 YYEKEE (reference sequence). CDR3 amino acids: CASSFSRDRGPNEQYF. The CDR3, as DNA: TGTGCCAGCAGCTTCAGCCGGGACAGGGGTCCCAACGAGCAGTACTTC.